This T cell receptor beta chain is drawn from a study of response to subunit inactivated influenza vaccine (dated by TCRdb to 2016 to 2018). In the study overall: The study used deep quantitative T cell receptor repertoire profiling to track responses to a trivalent subunit inactivated influenza vaccine.

To note about this clonotype: Its antigen is currently not known. No base quality values were provided; no much bigger clone lies one nucleotide off.

Its CDR3 holds 13 amino acids, cysteine through phenylalanine. CDR3 DNA only is kept here, 39 bases in frame from base 1. CDR1 and CDR2 were assigned from the germline V gene (reference sequence) as DFQATT and SNEGSKA. The V and J ends are trimmed by 3 bases and 2 bases, leaving 9 bases between them. The library was prepared using RT-PCR. The sequencing machine was an Illumina HiSeq 2500. TCRdb cleaned the public reads at Q25 with fastp, built clones with MiXCR and kept in-frame beta chains. Each entry is one CDR3 protein sequence, shown with its most common DNA and genes. The table for this sample lists hundreds of thousands of distinct CDR3 sequences; 10% to 15% of them were counted only once. Roughly a tenth of the sample belongs to the ten largest clones. Results the study describes overall, beyond this receptor: The authors proposed that each seasonal influenza vaccination may bring in only a limited number of new T cells.

The chain joins TRBV20-1 to TRBJ2-3; the D assignment is uncertain and may be TRBD1 or TRBD2, with 5 bases supporting each. The TCR was taken from a man aged 45-60 years who received an inactivated influenza vaccine. Donor details come from another sample of the same person, matched by shared clones. This specimen consisted of PBMCs from blood, obtained on the day of vaccination. This receptor has the CDR3 CSARGENTDTQYF. The nucleotide sequence is given as TGCAGTGCTAGGGGGGAAAACACAGATACGCAGTATTTT.